These 19 T cell receptor beta chains were sequenced from one sample in a study of cytomegalovirus exposure and HLA in healthy donors. Primers included in the PCR were 60 Vbeta and 13 Jbeta primers. TCRdb keeps only in-frame clones here, not all; method: immunoSEQ multiplex PCR. Its table records roughly 78,000 clones. The sequencing input was PBMCs. The receptors here all came from a man aged 35 to 55 in good health and CMV-seronegative.

The genes are TRBV4-3 and TRBJ2-3; 12 bases are shared with TRBD2. CDR3 length: 17 residues. Germline values: CDR1 LGHNA, CDR2 YSLEER. The V segment lost 1 base and the J segment 2 bases; nucleotides outside the gene matches: 4. DNA for the CDR3: TGCGCCAGCAGCCAAGGGACTAGCGGGAAGTACACAGATACGCAGTATTTT. Its translation is CASSQGTSGKYTDTQYF.

The chain couples TRBV10-1 to TRBJ2-4, with D possibly being TRBD1 (5 bases). The CDR3 covers 17 residues. Germline V CDR1 and CDR2: WNHNN, SYGVQD (reference sequence). Trimming left V 8 bases short and J 2 bases short, with 22 bases between. This CDR3 reads CASRRTGVEITKNIQYF. CDR3 nucleotides: TGCGCCAGCCGGAGAACAGGCGTTGAAATAACCAAAAACATTCAGTACTTC.

The rearrangement links TRBV19 to TRBJ2-7, with TRBD2 matching 9 bases. J gave up 2 bases and V 3 bases, and 5 bases lay outside the gene matches. There are 15 residues in the CDR3. The germline gives CDR1 LNHDA, CDR2 SQIVND (reference sequence). The chain's CDR3 is CASSILAGATYEQYF. The DNA of the CDR3 is TGTGCCAGTAGTATCTTAGCGGGGGCGACCTACGAGCAGTACTTC. The full variable domain, completed using reference TRBV19 and TRBJ2-7, is DGGITQSPKYLFRKEGQNVTLSCEQNLNHDAMYWYRQDPGQGLRLIYYSQIVNDFQKGDIAEGYSVSREKKESFPLTVTSAQKNPTAFYLCASSILAGATYEQYFGPGTRLTVT.

V gene TRBV30 combines with J gene TRBJ1-2, with 9 bases matching TRBD1. The germline V gene encodes CDR1 GTSNPN and CDR2 SVGIG (reference sequence). V was clipped by 2 bases and J by 3 bases; unmatched bases: 7. The CDR3 has 15 amino acids. The DNA of the CDR3 is TGTGCCTGGAGTCCGACAGGGGGTATTTACTATGGCTACACCTTC. Its protein product is CAWSPTGGIYYGYTF. Full variable domain (remainder filled in from reference TRBV30 and TRBJ1-2): SQTIHQWPATLVQPVGSPLSLECTVEGTSNPNLYWYRQAAGRGLQLLFYSVGIGQISSEVPQNLSASRPQDRQFILSSKKLLLSDSGFYLCAWSPTGGIYYGYTFGSGTRLTVV.

The chain employs TRBV6-5 and TRBJ1-1, with TRBD1 as a possible D gene (6 bases). The CDR3 covers 14 residues. The V gene's germline CDR1 is MNHEY and CDR2 SVGAGI. The ends were cut back, 6 bases at V and 3 bases at J, with 14 bases in the middle. The CDR3 spells CASRAGAVDTEAFF. As DNA, the CDR3 is TGTGCCAGCAGAGCAGGGGCCGTGGACACTGAAGCTTTCTTT.

This rearrangement joins TRBV10-1 to TRBJ2-1; a possible D gene is TRBD2 (6 bases). The germline gives CDR1 WNHNN, CDR2 SYGVQD (reference sequence). This CDR3 is built from 12 residues. Trimming pared 8 bases from V and 7 bases from J, leaving 12 bases between. CDR3 sequence (DNA): TGCGCCAGCGGTAGACTAGGGAATGAGCAGTTCTTC. It yields the protein CASGRLGNEQFF.

For the CDR3, the DNA is TGTGCCACCAGCAGAGGGGGCGCTCAGTCCTACGAGCAGTACTTC. This encodes CATSRGGAQSYEQYF. This chain joins TRBV15 and TRBJ2-7; the D gene is possibly TRBD1 (5 bases). The CDR3 runs to 15 residues. Germline V gene lookup returns CDR1 LNHNV and CDR2 YYDKDF (reference sequence). The V end was cut by 1 base, the J end by 1 base, with 11 bases between.

Comment on this clone: Other DNA sequences in this sample translate to the same CDR3. The chain carries TRBV7-6 and TRBJ2-5; D gene uncertain. Germline V CDR1 and CDR2: SGHVS, FNYEAQ. V lost 4 bases, J lost 2 bases, and 2 bases lay in between. This CDR3 comprises 11 residues. The DNA for the CDR3 is TGTGCCAGCAGCTCGCAAGAGACCCAGTACTTC. Translating gives CASSSQETQYF.

V usage is TRBV18 and J usage is TRBJ2-3; the D is unclear. Trimming cost V 6 bases and J 0 bases, with 10 bases left between them. CDR1 is KGHSH and CDR2 is LQKENI in the germline V gene. There are 14 residues in the CDR3. In DNA, the CDR3 is TGTGCCAGCTCGCTCTTCACTAGCACAGATACGCAGTATTTT. It translates to CASSLFTSTDTQYF.

The chain has TRBV28 and TRBJ2-6; the match to TRBD1 covers 9 bases. CDR3 length equals 17 residues. Germline V gene data show CDR1 as MDHEN and CDR2 as SYDVKM. Germline trimming cut 5 bases from V and 0 bases from J; bases unmatched to any gene: 5. CDR3 sequence: CASSRDRALSGANVLTF. The CDR3 region has the DNA TGTGCCAGCAGTCGGGACAGGGCCCTCTCTGGGGCCAACGTCCTGACTTTC. Filled out from reference TRBV28 and TRBJ2-6, the complete variable domain reads DVKVTQSSRYLVKRTGEKVFLECVQDMDHENMFWYRQDPGLGLRLIYFSYDVKMKEKGDIPEGYSVSREKKERFSLILESASTNQTSMYLCASSRDRALSGANVLTFGAGSRLTVL.

The chain joins TRBV7-2 to TRBJ2-2; TRBD2 agrees at 12 bases. Germline CDR1 and CDR2: SGHTA and FQGNSA. The V segment lost 2 bases and the J segment 8 bases; nucleotides outside the gene matches: 6. This CDR3 spans 16 amino acids. CDR3 sequence reads: CASSLSLAGGSGELFF. In DNA, the CDR3 is TGTGCCAGCAGCTTAAGCCTAGCGGGGGGGTCTGGGGAGCTGTTTTTT.

The chain carries TRBV6-1 and TRBJ1-5; TRBD1 might be the D (6 bases). Germline-derived CDR1 and CDR2 are MNHNS and SASEGT. The CDR3 spans 15 residues. V was trimmed by 0 bases and J by 3 bases, leaving 9 bases between them. CDR3 sequence: CASSEAGQYNQPQHF. The CDR3 DNA follows: TGTGCCAGCAGTGAAGCCGGACAGTACAATCAGCCCCAGCATTTT.

CDR3 DNA sequence: TGTGCCAGCAGCTTCAAGCGGGGGGAGCTTCCTAGCTCCTACAATGAGCAGTTCTTC. It yields the protein CASSFKRGELPSSYNEQFF. The V and J genes are TRBV5-6 and TRBJ2-1, with 9 bases matching TRBD2. The CDR3 sequence is 19 residues long. V was pared by 2 bases and J by 0 bases, with 12 bases of the junction left unmatched. CDR1 is SGHDT and CDR2 is YYEEEE in the germline V gene.

The V call is TRBV5-1, the J call TRBJ2-1, with 9 bases matching TRBD2. The CDR3 contains 16 residues. V was pared by 4 bases and J by 0 bases, with 5 bases of the junction left unmatched. Germline CDR1 SGHRS, CDR2 YFSETQ. CDR3 DNA: TGCGCCAGCAGCCAGGGTAGCGGGAGCTCCTACAATGAGCAGTTCTTC. This encodes CASSQGSGSSYNEQFF.

The rearrangement uses TRBV4-3 and TRBJ2-5; 14 nucleotides align to TRBD2. The CDR3 length is 19 residues. Germline CDR1 reads LGHNA; CDR2 reads YSLEER. The V segment lost 0 bases and the J segment 1 base; nucleotides outside the gene matches: 7. For the CDR3, the DNA is TGCGCCAGCAGCCAAGAACTTTGGACTAGCGGGGGGATCCAAGAGACCCAGTACTTC. It yields the protein CASSQELWTSGGIQETQYF.

The chain carries TRBV28 and TRBJ2-3; 12 bases match TRBD2. CDR1 and CDR2 from the germline V gene are MDHEN and SYDVKM. This CDR3 is built from 15 residues. Trimming at V came to 6 bases and at J to 4 bases, leaving 5 bases not matched to a gene. The CDR3 loop is CASRLGLAGSDTQYF. DNA of the CDR3: TGTGCCAGCAGACTAGGACTAGCGGGGTCAGATACGCAGTATTTT.

The rearrangement links TRBV11-2 to TRBJ2-7; tentative D call: TRBD1 (5 bases). V was pared by 3 bases and J by 3 bases, with 12 bases between. The CDR3 extends over 14 amino acids. Germline-derived CDR1 and CDR2 are SGHAT and FQNNGV. Here the CDR3 reads CASSFLDTGYEQYF. Here the CDR3 DNA reads TGTGCCAGCAGCTTTCTCGACACAGGCTACGAGCAGTACTTC.

The rearrangement joins TRBV9 to TRBJ2-3; D remains unclear. Trimming took off 6 bases at V and 2 bases at J, with 16 bases between the two ends. The CDR3 extends over 15 amino acids. CDR1 is SGDLS and CDR2 is YYNGEE in the germline V gene. CDR3 in DNA: TGTGCCAGCACCACCCTTTCCGGTTTCACAGATACGCAGTATTTT. Its translation: CASTTLSGFTDTQYF.

The gene calls are TRBV7-8 and TRBJ1-2, with TRBD1 matching over 7 bases. After removal of 1 base from V and 4 bases from J, the junction contained 6 bases not matched to a gene. The CDR3 is made up of 15 amino acids. The V gene's germline CDR1 is SGHVS and CDR2 FQNEAQ. The CDR3 DNA reads as TGTGCCAGCAGCTTAGGACCAGGGGGAGCCTATGGCTACACCTTC. It encodes CASSLGPGGAYGYTF.